This TCR beta chain was sequenced for a study of blood T cell repertoires in COVID-19. Study overall: Nucleic acid was either cDNA or gDNA, and it came from T cells, B-cell-depleted T cells, or PBMCs.

Original data processing: Nucleated cell number was recorded as an estimate derived from reference gene primer amplification. Generated by immunoSEQ multiplex PCR, the TCRdb table keeps only in-frame clones and is missing some. The DNA gave D and trimming, while V, J and clone size come from that table. The repertoire has some 60,000 clones, around 90% of them found once; the top ten carry approximately 7%. The V segment lost 0 bases and the J segment 8 bases; nucleotides outside the gene matches: 5. The V gene's germline CDR1 is LNHNV and CDR2 YYDKDF (reference sequence). The CDR3 is made up of 15 amino acids.

The sample consisted of peripheral blood. The V gene is TRBV15, the J gene TRBJ2-1, with TRBD2 matching 9 bases. This sequence originates from a human donor with active COVID-19. The donor label of this sample is uncertain. The CDR3 here is CATSRDLGLAYEQFF. CDR3 DNA: TGTGCCACCAGCAGAGATCTGGGACTAGCATATGAGCAGTTCTTC.